The present T cell receptor (beta chain) was sequenced within a study of blood T cell repertoires in COVID-19. Study overall: Samples representing acute and convalescent COVID-19 were sourced from the United States, Italy and Spain. T cells, B-cell-depleted T cells, or PBMCs provided the cDNA or gDNA that served as material.

The ends were cut back, 2 bases at V and 14 bases at J, with 14 bases in the middle. The CDR3 extends over 12 amino acids. Germline lookup yields CDR1 KGHDR and CDR2 SFDVKD. Original handling: Cell counts per sample came from amplifying reference gene primers. TCRdb's table, derived via immunoSEQ multiplex PCR, lists solely in-frame clones and lacks some. The DNA was the basis for D and trimming; V, J and clone size are from that table. The sample includes under 200,000 clones, about 86% of them seen just once. The chain uses TRBV24-1 and TRBJ1-1, with D hard to call. The TCR originated in a man aged 25-45 years with active or convalescent COVID-19. Sequencing used peripheral blood. The CDR3, as DNA: TGTGCCACCAGTGATTCTGGGCGTTTCTACTTCTTT. Its protein is CATSDSGRFYFF.